Here is one TCR beta chain with its context. Within its sample, this clonotype is medium-sized (0.01 to 0.1%). No cognate antigen has been identified for it. The record has no base qualities; no much larger clone is one base away. The sample is drawn from a study of beta chain bispecific antibodies for T cell cancers listed by TCRdb under 2021. Regarding the study in general: T cells from healthy donors were cocultured with T cell leukemia lines in the presence of bispecific antibodies, after which the depletion of each TRBV family was measured by TRBV sequencing of the surviving cells. On the cell surface, TRBV12 (TRBV12-3) was expressed by Jurkat cells, whereas TRBV5-5 was expressed by HPB-ALL cells.

Sequences SGHVS (CDR1) and FQNEAQ (CDR2) are obtained from the germline V gene. V gives up 5 bases and J gives up 4 bases, and the segment between their germline ends measures 5 bases. From cysteine to phenylalanine, the CDR3 is 12 amino acids long. Only CDR3 DNA remains: 36 bases, in frame from the first base. This specimen's treatment or condition label, per the study, means: alpha-V12: anti-TRBV12 scFv linked to anti-CD3 scFv. T cells were expanded from blood mononuclear cells for 2 to 4 days using either anti-CD3 antibody OKT3 or CD3/CD28 Dynabeads. The anti-TRBV12 bispecific sample came from a coculture of Jurkat leukemia cells with normal T cells, compared against an anti-CD19 bispecific control coculture. Expanded T cells were maintained in RPMI 1640 supplemented with around 10% fetal bovine serum, recombinant human IL-2 (around 98 IU/ml) and IL-7 (around 5.4 ng/ml). Each coculture contained about 50,000 normal T cells, about 50,000 target cells and bispecific antibody in around 110 ul and was incubated for around 17 hours at 37 degrees C. Every bispecific antibody was made of two single-chain variable fragments expressed in a single-chain diabody format with a His tag. Effector T cells came from healthy human donors; peripheral blood mononuclear cells were isolated from leukapheresis samples by Ficoll density gradient centrifugation.

Libraries incorporated unique molecular identifier barcodes, which were used to quantify clonotypes. Qiagen AllPrep DNA/RNA Micro kits were used to isolate total RNA, and an Agilent TapeStation was used to check RNA quality. TCR beta libraries were built by 5' RACE: cDNA synthesis followed by two PCR steps using TCR beta constant-region gene-specific primers. TCR beta libraries were sequenced on an Illumina MiSeq platform. The paper's data handling went like this. MIGEC, MiXCR and VDJtools were used for read processing. The frequency of each clonotype was calculated as the fraction of all unique molecular identifiers in the sample that belonged to that clonotype. Nonfunctional TRBV genes listed as pseudogenes or open reading frames in IMGT, such as TRBV1, TRBV12-1 and TRBV21, were excluded. The public reads were reanalyzed by TCRdb: fastp trimming at Q25, MiXCR alignment, in-frame beta chains only. Each entry merges the rows of one CDR3 protein and shows their most common DNA and genes. The V and J calls reflect TCRdb's pipeline rather than the authors' work. The sample contains 20,000 to 25,000 distinct CDR3 sequences, 2% to 2.5% of them found a single time. The ten top clones hold more than 5% of the sample.

Study-level results and caveats: Cross-reactivity of the anti-TRBV5-5 antibody with TRBV5-6 was attributed to high sequence similarity between the two genes. Each sequenced sample mixed leukemia cell line cells with normal T cells, and most targeted TRBV signal came from the leukemia cells rather than normal T cells. Relative to anti-CD19, exposure to anti-TRBV12 lowered the TRBV12-3 share of total TRBV signal by 97% to 99%, while TRBV12-4 dropped by around 34%, a change that was not significant. Apart from the targeted and closely related genes, all other TRBV family members appeared to be unaffected by the TRBV-directed bispecific antibodies.

The receptor comes from a human donor in good health. Some clones in this sample may be carry-over from other donors' samples. This chain joins TRBV7-8 to TRBJ2-2, with the identity of the D gene unclear. This specimen consisted of healthy donor T cells cultured with leukemia cells, obtained from a culture containing a bispecific antibody targeting TCR Vbeta12. The CDR3 protein: CASSAFTGELFF. The nucleotide sequence is given as TGTGCCAGCAGCGCATTCACCGGGGAGCTGTTTTTT.